This T cell receptor (beta chain) originates from a study of shared clonotypes between healthy human individuals. The authors' processing: Without quality scores, immunoSEQ junctional reads could not be filtered like full-length reads. This table comes from immunoSEQ multiplex PCR, and its TCRdb copy is limited to in-frame clones, with some not included. V, J and clone size are taken as reported in that table, and D and trimming were inferred from the DNA itself. This table has approximately 1.5 million clones, approximately 98.5% appearing once. CDR3 length: 13 amino acids. The V gene end was trimmed by 4 bases and the J gene end by 15 bases; junction bases not matched to a gene: 9.

The sample was naive CD4+ T cells sorted from blood. Subset reported: CD45RA+ positively selected. The chain is built from TRBV5-3 and TRBJ2-1, with 11 nucleotides matching TRBD2. TRBV5-3 is filed as an ORF, its function uncertain. The clonotype was recovered from a man aged 25 to 40 in good health. The CDR3 protein is CARSMTMTSGAFF. The CDR3 bases are TGTGCCAGAAGCATGACTATGACTAGCGGGGCGTTCTTC.